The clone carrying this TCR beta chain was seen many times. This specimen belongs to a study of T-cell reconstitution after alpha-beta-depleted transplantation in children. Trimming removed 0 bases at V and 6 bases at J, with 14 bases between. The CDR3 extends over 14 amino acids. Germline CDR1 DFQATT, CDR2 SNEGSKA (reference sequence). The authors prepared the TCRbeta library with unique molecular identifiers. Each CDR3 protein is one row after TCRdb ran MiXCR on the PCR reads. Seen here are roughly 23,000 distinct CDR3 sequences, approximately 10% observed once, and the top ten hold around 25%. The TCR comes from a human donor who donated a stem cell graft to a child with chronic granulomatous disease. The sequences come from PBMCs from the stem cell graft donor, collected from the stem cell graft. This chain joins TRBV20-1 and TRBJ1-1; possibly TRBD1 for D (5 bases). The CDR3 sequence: CSARDLGVGAEAFF. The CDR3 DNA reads TGCAGTGCTAGAGATTTGGGGGTGGGCGCTGAAGCTTTCTTT.